The clone carrying this T cell receptor beta chain appeared many times. These data belong to a study of neurological immune-mediated disorders. MiXCR, applied by TCRdb to the 5' RACE reads, yields one record per CDR3 protein. Of tens of thousands of distinct CDR3 sequences in the sample, about 6.3% are singletons; the top ten hold roughly 0.5%. V was pared by 5 bases and J by 6 bases, with 3 bases of the junction left unmatched. This CDR3 contains 14 residues. CDR1 MNHEY and CDR2 SVGEGT come from the germline V gene. The source of this sequence is a woman aged 40 to 49 in good health. The V gene is TRBV6-2 or TRBV6-3, the J gene TRBJ2-2; 10 nucleotides agree with TRBD2. The sequenced material came from CD4+ T cells from blood. CDR3 sequence (DNA): TGTGCCAGCAGTCTTCTAGCGGGAGCCGGGGAGCTGTTTTTT. Translated: CASSLLAGAGELFF.